This TCR beta chain comes out of a study of Ad26.COV2.S vaccination and SARS-CoV-2 variants. The CDR3 contains 14 residues. V lost 1 base and J lost 4, with 10 bases in between. Germline V gene data show CDR1 as SGHAT and CDR2 as FQNNGV. Measured with immunoSEQ multiplex PCR; TCRdb has only the in-frame clones, and not every one. This table has over 350,000 clones, approximately 91% appearing once. Specified treatment: some 20 received Ad26.COV2.S at low or high dose, single or two shots; several received placebo; per-sample allocation not given. Sampling occurred on day 63 after the first vaccine or placebo injection. An Ad26 vector carrying the Wuhan-strain SARS-CoV-2 spike served as the vaccine.

This chain joins TRBV11-2 and TRBJ1-1; D is uncertain. Sequenced here: peripheral blood, sampled in a trial of Ad26.COV2.S vaccine versus placebo. This TCR derives from a person aged 18-60 years who received the Ad26.COV2.S COVID-19 vaccine or a placebo. The DNA for the CDR3 is TGTGCCAGCAGCTTAGCGGAGGGAGGCACTGAAGCTTTCTTT. Protein: CASSLAEGGTEAFF.